What follows are 25 T cell receptor beta chains derived from one specimen sequenced in a study of human T cells and chemical hapten exposure. Time point meaning: patch test 3, about 24 weeks after DPC sensitization. Specified treatment: therapeutic diphenylcyclopropenone sensitization with weekly scalp DPC. TCRdb re-analysed the RACE reads in MiXCR, keeping a single row per CDR3 protein. Of about 30,000 distinct CDR3 sequences detected, 5.8% appear once; the ten largest clones hold around 6%. This material consisted of whole blood, taken in connection with sensitization to the hapten diphenylcyclopropenone (DPC). These receptors came from a man in his thirties or forties with alopecia areata. Some clones in this sample may be carry-over from other donors' samples.

This clonotype was found once. The V and J genes are TRBV20-1 and TRBJ2-1; possibly TRBD2 for D (7 bases). Germline loops: CDR1 DFQATT, CDR2 SNEGSKA (reference sequence). V was cut by 3 bases and J by 3 bases, with 12 bases left in between. This CDR3 region has 14 residues. Here the CDR3 DNA reads TGCAGTGCTAGGAGGGGGGGCCTCTACAATGAGCAGTTCTTC. This translates into CSARRGGLYNEQFF.

This clonotype was seen repeatedly, ten times or more. In DNA, the CDR3 is TGCAGCGTTGGGAGCAGATTCACCGGGGAGCTGTTTTTT. This codes for CSVGSRFTGELFF. The gene calls are TRBV29-1 and TRBJ2-2; D gene ambiguous. The V end lost 4 bases, the J end lost 4 bases, and 10 bases lay between the germline ends. Germline loops: CDR1 SQVTM, CDR2 ANQGSEA. The CDR3 extends over 13 amino acids.

There are many counts of this clonotype. The chain recombines TRBV7-8 with TRBJ1-2; D is unclear. The ends were cut back, 2 bases at V and 7 bases at J, with 11 bases in the middle. CDR3 length: 13 amino acids. Per the germline V gene, CDR1 is SGHVS and CDR2 is FQNEAQ. In nucleotides, the CDR3 is TGTGCCAGCAGCTTAAGGCAGTTACTTGGCTACACCTTC. This gives the protein CASSLRQLLGYTF. The whole variable domain, remainder taken from reference TRBV7-8 and TRBJ1-2, is GAGVSQSPRYKVAKRGQDVALRCDPISGHVSLFWYQQALGQGPEFLTYFQNEAQLDKSGLPSDRFFAERPEGSVSTLKIQRTQQEDSAVYLCASSLRQLLGYTFGSGTRLTVV.

This clonotype came up many times. The chain recombines TRBV20-1 with TRBJ2-4; D is ambiguous. The CDR3 spans 15 residues. Trimming removed 0 bases at V and 0 bases at J, with 9 bases between. Germline CDR1 and CDR2: DFQATT and SNEGSKA (reference sequence). The CDR3 sequence: CSARDLALAKNIQYF. CDR3 nucleotides: TGCAGTGCTAGAGACTTAGCCCTAGCCAAAAACATTCAGTACTTC.

This clonotype was seen repeatedly, ten times or more. The chain has TRBV11-2 and TRBJ2-1, with 9 bases identical to TRBD2. CDR3 size: 15 residues. Germline trimming cut 1 base from V and 5 bases from J; bases unmatched to any gene: 3. CDR1 SGHAT and CDR2 FQNNGV come from the germline V gene. CDR3: CASSLGAGGHNEQFF. CDR3 coding DNA: TGTGCCAGCAGCTTAGGAGCGGGAGGCCACAATGAGCAGTTCTTC.

This clonotype was counted many times. The V and J genes are TRBV27 and TRBJ2-7; 8 bases are a match to TRBD1. Losses at the gene ends were 4 bases for V and 2 bases for J; bases not matched to a gene: 16. From germline, CDR1 is MNHEY and CDR2 SMNVEV (reference sequence). There are 18 residues in the CDR3. The CDR3 here is CASSSPLRQGRLAYEQYF. CDR3 DNA: TGTGCCAGCAGTTCTCCTCTTAGACAGGGGCGTCTTGCCTACGAGCAGTACTTC.

On this clonotype itself: A single base separates this from a much larger clone, so it may be a read error. The chain uses TRBV12-3 or TRBV12-4 and TRBJ1-6; the D gene is possibly TRBD1 (5 bases). There are 14 residues in the CDR3. Between the trimmed V and J ends, which lost 11 bases and 7 bases, there was a span of 18 bases. The CDR3 here is CAGTPGFPNSPLHF. Here the CDR3 DNA reads TGTGCCGGCACCCCAGGGTTCCCGAATTCACCCCTCCACTTT.

This clonotype came up many times. The rearrangement uses TRBV4-1 and TRBJ1-5; D unresolved. Trimming cost V 0 bases and J 3 bases, with 9 bases left between them. The CDR3 is made up of 15 amino acids. Per germline, CDR1 MGHRA and CDR2 YSYEKL. The CDR3 spells CASSQDLVLNQPQHF. CDR3 sequence (DNA): TGCGCCAGCAGCCAAGATTTGGTACTCAATCAGCCCCAGCATTTT.

This clonotype was seen many times. The rearrangement uses TRBV12-3 or TRBV12-4 and TRBJ2-2, with TRBD2 identical over 14 bases. The junction had 10 bases not matched to a gene; V was cut back by 8 bases and J by 5 bases. The CDR3 loop spans 17 amino acids. CDR3 in amino acids: CASLPGTSGRRTGELFF. CDR3 bases: TGTGCCAGCTTGCCAGGGACTAGCGGGAGAAGGACCGGGGAGCTGTTTTTT.

The table lists this clonotype with many counts. The chain couples TRBV6-6 to TRBJ2-2; D ambiguous. From germline, CDR1 is MNHNY and CDR2 SVGAGI (reference sequence). The length of the CDR3 is 15 residues. The ends were cut back, 6 bases at V and 2 bases at J, with 13 bases in the middle. The CDR3 here is CASRGWGTNTGELFF. DNA of the CDR3: TGTGCCAGCAGGGGATGGGGTACCAACACCGGGGAGCTGTTTTTT.

This clonotype was seen repeatedly, ten times or more. This sequence joins TRBV2 and TRBJ2-1; D might be TRBD1 (5 bases). Trimming took 7 bases from V and 4 from J, leaving 14 bases between them. Germline V gene sequence: CDR1 SNHLY, CDR2 FYNNEI. The CDR3 is 14 amino acids. CDR3 loop: CASKEKTAYNEQFF. The CDR3 DNA reads TGTGCCAGCAAAGAAAAGACAGCGTACAATGAGCAGTTCTTC.

This clonotype appeared many times. This chain uses TRBV5-1 with TRBJ2-3, with a weak D call TRBD2 (6 bases). V was cut by 4 bases and J by 1 base, with 22 bases left in between. This CDR3 is 18 amino acids long. CDR1 and CDR2 (germline): SGHRS, YFSETQ. The CDR3 nucleotides read TGCGCCAGCAGCCCTGCAACCCGACTAGTCAAGGGCACAGATACGCAGTATTTT. Translating gives CASSPATRLVKGTDTQYF. Complete variable domain (other parts from reference TRBV5-1 and TRBJ2-3): KAGVTQTPRYLIKTRGQQVTLSCSPISGHRSVSWYQQTPGQGLQFLFEYFSETQRNKGNFPGRFSGRQFSNSRSEMNVSTLELGDSALYLCASSPATRLVKGTDTQYFGPGTRLTVL.

This clonotype was counted at least ten times. The chain uses TRBV9 and TRBJ2-3; D uncertain. Germline CDR1 is SGDLS and CDR2 is YYNGEE. The CDR3 runs to 15 residues. The V and J ends lost 0 bases and 3 bases respectively, with 11 bases between them. Written as DNA, the CDR3 is TGTGCCAGCAGCGTAGGTAGCCACTCTACAGATACGCAGTATTTT. Translating it yields CASSVGSHSTDTQYF.

About this clonotype: A much larger clone differs from this one at a single base, so this may be a read error. The chain has TRBV5-6 and TRBJ2-7; 11 positions agree with TRBD2. This CDR3 region has 16 residues. V lost 1 base, J lost 2 bases, and 5 bases stayed unmatched. Germline CDR1 SGHDT, CDR2 YYEEEE. CDR3 protein: CASSLLAGGYPYEQYF. The DNA for the CDR3 is TGTGCCAGCAGCTTGCTAGCGGGGGGTTATCCCTACGAGCAGTACTTC.

This clonotype was counted at least ten times. The rearrangement uses TRBV7-2 and TRBJ2-2; D may be TRBD1 (5 bases). Germline V gives CDR1 SGHTA, CDR2 FQGNSA. This CDR3 has 18 residues. The V end was cut by 6 bases, the J end by 0 bases, with 20 bases between. CDR3 sequence: CASSHAYLLGANTGELFF. The CDR3 DNA sequence: TGTGCCAGCAGTCATGCATATTTGCTAGGGGCGAACACCGGGGAGCTGTTTTTT.

This clonotype was counted at least ten times. The J gene is TRBJ1-3, the V gene TRBV7-3; D remains ambiguous. The V end was cut by 5 bases, the J end by 1 base, with 15 bases between. Per the germline V gene, CDR1 is SGHTA and CDR2 is FQGTGA. This CDR3 has 16 amino acids. CDR3 sequence reads: CASSAQSERSGNTIYF. DNA for the CDR3: TGTGCCAGCAGCGCTCAAAGCGAGAGGTCTGGAAACACCATATATTTT.

This clonotype came up many times. The V and J genes are TRBV30 and TRBJ1-1; TRBD1 agrees at 7 bases. CDR3 length equals 12 residues. Germline trimming cut 8 bases from V and 1 base from J; bases unmatched to any gene: 4. Germline assignment: CDR1 GTSNPN and CDR2 SVGIG (reference sequence). CDR3 sequence (DNA): TGTGCCCGACGGACAGGGAACACTGAAGCTTTCTTT. Protein product: CARRTGNTEAFF.

This clonotype was seen at least ten times. DNA of the CDR3: TGTGCCAGCAGCCAAGATGGAGGGATTGGCAATCAGCCCCAGCATTTT. Its translation is CASSQDGGIGNQPQHF. The chain joins TRBV3-1 to TRBJ1-5; D not resolved. Germline V gene data show CDR1 as LGHDT and CDR2 as YNNKEL (reference sequence). The CDR3 runs to 16 residues. V was clipped by 0 bases and J by 2 bases, with 11 bases between them. The full variable domain, with the rest looked up from reference TRBV3-1 and TRBJ1-5, is DTAVSQTPKYLVTQMGNDKSIKCEQNLGHDTMYWYKQDSKKFLKIMFSYNNKELIINETVPNRFSPKSPDKAHLNLHINSLELGDSAVYFCASSQDGGIGNQPQHFGDGTRLSIL.

This clonotype came up many times. The V gene is TRBV29-1, the J gene TRBJ2-5; no clear D. Looked up from germline, CDR1 is SQVTM and CDR2 is ANQGSEA. Deletions cut 0 bases from V and 3 bases from J, with 5 bases between. The CDR3 length is 12 residues. CDR3 DNA sequence: TGCAGCGTTGAAGATGGGGAAGAGACCCAGTACTTC. This gives the protein CSVEDGEETQYF.

As regards this clonotype: This may arise from a read error, as a much more abundant clone is one base away. This sequence joins TRBV30 and TRBJ2-3; no clear D gene. This CDR3 has 12 residues. Germline V gene lookup returns CDR1 GTSNPN and CDR2 SVGIG (reference sequence). The CDR3 DNA reads as TGTGTCTGGAGTGGTAGCACAGATACGCAGTATTTT. Protein sequence: CVWSGSTDTQYF.

The table lists this clonotype with a few counts. One junction end does not reproduce the germline sequence, and a read error may be involved. The V and J genes are TRBV6-2 or TRBV6-3 and TRBJ2-7; possibly TRBD1 for D (7 bases). Germline V lookup: CDR1 MNHEY, CDR2 SVGEGT. This CDR3 is 14 amino acids long. The CDR3 is CTSTGGQTSYEQYF. CDR3 bases: TGTACCAGCACCGGGGGACAGACAAGCTACGAGCAGTACTTC.

At least ten counts were recorded for this clonotype. The chain employs TRBV28 and TRBJ2-2; no definite D call. CDR1 is MDHEN and CDR2 is SYDVKM in the germline V gene. V dropped 3 bases and J dropped 7 bases, with 6 bases sitting between them. The CDR3 is 12 amino acids. CDR3 coding DNA: TGTGCCAGCAGTTTGAAGGTCGGGGAGCTGTTTTTT. Translation gives CASSLKVGELFF.

The chain uses TRBV6-2 or TRBV6-3 and TRBJ2-5; D tentatively reads TRBD1 or TRBD2 (5 bases each). Germline CDR1 is MNHEY and CDR2 is SVGEGT. The ends were cut back, 2 bases at V and 5 bases at J, with 15 bases in the middle. The CDR3 sequence is 15 residues long. CDR3 DNA: TGTGCCAGCAGTTACCTAGGGACGGAGCGTGAGACCCAGTACTTC. It encodes CASSYLGTERETQYF.

This clonotype came up many times. The chain recombines TRBV30 with TRBJ1-2; TRBD1 is a possible D gene (5 bases). The CDR3 runs 14 residues. The ends were cut back, 0 bases at V and 4 bases at J, with 12 bases in the middle. Germline CDR1 GTSNPN, CDR2 SVGIG (reference sequence). CDR3 in amino acids: CAWSVDIPVYGYTF. The CDR3 DNA reads TGTGCCTGGAGTGTGGACATTCCGGTCTATGGCTACACCTTC.

This clonotype was seen many times. The chain combines TRBV29-1 with TRBJ2-3; 10 nucleotides line up with TRBD1. The CDR3 has 13 residues. Per germline, CDR1 SQVTM and CDR2 ANQGSEA. The junction had 7 bases not matched to a gene; V was cut back by 7 bases and J by 6 bases. CDR3 sequence reads: CSAPGQGMDTQYF. In DNA, the CDR3 is TGCAGCGCTCCGGGACAGGGGATGGATACGCAGTATTTT.